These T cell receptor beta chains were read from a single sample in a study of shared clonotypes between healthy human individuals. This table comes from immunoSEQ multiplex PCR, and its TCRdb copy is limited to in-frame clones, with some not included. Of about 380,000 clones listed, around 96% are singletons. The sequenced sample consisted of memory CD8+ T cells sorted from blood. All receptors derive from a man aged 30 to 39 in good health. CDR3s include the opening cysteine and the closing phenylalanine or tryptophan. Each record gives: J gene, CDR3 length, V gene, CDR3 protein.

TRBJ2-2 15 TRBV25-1 CASSEWREGPGELFF
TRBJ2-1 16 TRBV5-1 CASSFLSTSGYNEQFF
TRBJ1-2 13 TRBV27 CASSRSGDGGYTF
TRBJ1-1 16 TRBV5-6 CASSLRSRGFYAEAFF
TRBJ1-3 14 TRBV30 CAWGDGYSGNTIYF
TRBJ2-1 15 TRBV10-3 CAISVASGSGSEQFF
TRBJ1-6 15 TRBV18 CASSPGGQGYSPLHF
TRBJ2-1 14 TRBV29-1 CSVGRTSGYNEQFF
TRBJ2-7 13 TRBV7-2 CASSLSGYYEQYF
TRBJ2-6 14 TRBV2 CASTGVSGANVLTF
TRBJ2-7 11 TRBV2 CASSGSYEQYF
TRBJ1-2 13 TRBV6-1 CASSEVKRGGYTF
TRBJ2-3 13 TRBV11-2 CASSFRPISAQYF
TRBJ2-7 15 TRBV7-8 CASSLGGSGSYEQYF
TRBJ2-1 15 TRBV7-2 CASSLLADSYNEQFF
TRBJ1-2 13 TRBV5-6 CASSLAGTAYDHF
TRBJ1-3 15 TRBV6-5 CASSPDRASGNTIYF
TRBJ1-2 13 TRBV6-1 CASRLQGLYGYTF
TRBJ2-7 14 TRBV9 CASSVGTKGYEQYF
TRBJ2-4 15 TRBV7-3 CASSQIAGPLGDQYF
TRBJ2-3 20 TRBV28 CASRQRLAGGPRGSTDTQYF
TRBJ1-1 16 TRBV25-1 CASSEFKAPMNTEAFF
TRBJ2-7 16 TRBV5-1 CASSLAREGPDYEQYF
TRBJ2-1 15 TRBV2 CASSSGSPSYNEQFF
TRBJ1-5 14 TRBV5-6 CASSLDGDNQPQHF
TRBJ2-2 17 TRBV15 CATSREGWTGGFGELFF
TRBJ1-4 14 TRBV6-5 CASSYRTTNEKLFF
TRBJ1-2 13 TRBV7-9 CASSLGDNYGYTF
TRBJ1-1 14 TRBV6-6 CASSWTGGPSGAFF
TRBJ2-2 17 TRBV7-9 CASSLRREGTNTGELFF
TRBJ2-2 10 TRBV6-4 CAAGPGELFF
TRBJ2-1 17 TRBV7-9 CASSFVGGWSHQNEQFF
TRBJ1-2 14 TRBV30 CAWSVDGARHGYTF
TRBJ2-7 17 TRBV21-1 CASSPRQGSGSFYEQYF
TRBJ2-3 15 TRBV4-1 CASSRRLTSTDTQYF
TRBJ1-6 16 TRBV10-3 CAIIPRGETYNSPLHF
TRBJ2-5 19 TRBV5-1 CASSTPTTKPGPLGETQYF
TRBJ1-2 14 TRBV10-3 CAISESGTVLGYTF
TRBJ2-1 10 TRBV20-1 CSARENEQFF
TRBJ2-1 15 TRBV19 CASSPDSSTYNEQFF
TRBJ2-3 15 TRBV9 CASSVATGRTDTQYF
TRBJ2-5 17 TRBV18 CASSPRLQGRVGETQYF
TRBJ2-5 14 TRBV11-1 CASSFSDREETQYF
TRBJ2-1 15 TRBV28 CASMDPGLVYNEQFF
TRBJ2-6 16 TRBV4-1 CASSQEGGRGANVLTF
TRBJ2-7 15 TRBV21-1 CASTPSFSIAYEQYF
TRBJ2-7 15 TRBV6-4 CASSAGPSGIYEQYF
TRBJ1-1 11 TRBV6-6 CASSLGTEAFF
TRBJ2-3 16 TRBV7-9 CASSLLLSGSTDTQYF
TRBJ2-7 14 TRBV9 CASSVESRAYEQYF
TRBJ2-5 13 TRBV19 CASSFQYQETQYF
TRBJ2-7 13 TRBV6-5 CASRTRDKYEQYF
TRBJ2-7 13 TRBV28 CASSLGRLYEQYF
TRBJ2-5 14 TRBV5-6 CASSWTSGRETQYF
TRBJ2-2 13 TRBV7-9 CASNPTATGELFF
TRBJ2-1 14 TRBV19 CASSSGSPLNEQFF
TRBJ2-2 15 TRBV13 CASSLGEGRTGELFF
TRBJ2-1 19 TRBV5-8 CASSGRDRGVKLSYNEQFF
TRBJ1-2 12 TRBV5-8 CASSLGSYGYTF
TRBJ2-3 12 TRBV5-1 CASSTFQDTQYF